This T cell receptor beta chain was sequenced during a study of T cell responses to AZD1222 COVID-19 vaccine. Study findings and constraints: White British donors predominated, females outnumbered males, and clonal diversity was possibly underestimated. Sampled repertoires all dated from after the peak T cell response.

TCRdb's table, derived via immunoSEQ multiplex PCR, lists solely in-frame clones and lacks some. The sample shows 75,000 to 95,000 clones, 85% to 95% of them seen only once. Turning to this clone: Its antigen is not known.

The V and J ends lost 5 bases and 4 bases, in that order; junction bases with no gene match: 6. The CDR3 spans 14 residues. The germline V gene has CDR1 SQVTM and CDR2 ANQGSEA. The chain couples TRBV29-1 to TRBJ1-3; TRBD1 agrees at 9 bases. The input for sequencing was peripheral blood, taken 28 days after the second AZD1222 dose. The TCR sequence derives from an adult who received the AZD1222 COVID-19 vaccine. CDR3 sequence (DNA): TGCAGCGTTACGGGACAGGGAACCGGAAACACCATATATTTT. It codes for CSVTGQGTGNTIYF.